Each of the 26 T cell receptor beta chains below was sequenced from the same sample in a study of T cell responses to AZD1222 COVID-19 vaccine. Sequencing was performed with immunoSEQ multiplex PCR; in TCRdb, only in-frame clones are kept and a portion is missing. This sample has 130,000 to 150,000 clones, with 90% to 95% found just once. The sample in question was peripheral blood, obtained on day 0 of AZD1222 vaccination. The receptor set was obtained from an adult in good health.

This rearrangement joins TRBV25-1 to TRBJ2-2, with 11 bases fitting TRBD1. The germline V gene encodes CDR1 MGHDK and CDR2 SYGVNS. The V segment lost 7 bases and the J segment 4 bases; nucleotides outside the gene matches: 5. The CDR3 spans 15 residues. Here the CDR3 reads CASIGGTGGTGELFF. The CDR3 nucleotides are TGTGCCAGCATCGGGGGGACAGGGGGCACCGGGGAGCTGTTTTTT.

CDR3 coding DNA: TGCGCCAGCACCATCATTGACAGTTCCACTGAAGCTTTCTTT. The encoded protein is CASTIIDSSTEAFF. The rearrangement uses TRBV5-1 and TRBJ1-1, with D possibly being TRBD1 (5 bases). Germline-derived CDR1 and CDR2 are SGHRS and YFSETQ. The V end lost 6 bases, the J end lost 4 bases, and 16 bases lay between the germline ends. This CDR3 is built from 14 residues.

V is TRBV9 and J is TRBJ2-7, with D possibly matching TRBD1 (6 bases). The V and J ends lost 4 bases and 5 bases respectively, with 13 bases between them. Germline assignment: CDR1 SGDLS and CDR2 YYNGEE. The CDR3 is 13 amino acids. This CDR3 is CASSPTGSHEQYF. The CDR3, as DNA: TGTGCCAGCAGCCCGACAGGTAGCCACGAGCAGTACTTC.

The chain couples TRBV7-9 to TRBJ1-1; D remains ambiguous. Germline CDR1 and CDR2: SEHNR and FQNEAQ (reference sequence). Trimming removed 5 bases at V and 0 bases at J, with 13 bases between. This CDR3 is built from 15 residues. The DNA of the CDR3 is TGTGCCAGCAGCCCCCCAGAGTCACTGAACACTGAAGCTTTCTTT. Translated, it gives CASSPPESLNTEAFF.

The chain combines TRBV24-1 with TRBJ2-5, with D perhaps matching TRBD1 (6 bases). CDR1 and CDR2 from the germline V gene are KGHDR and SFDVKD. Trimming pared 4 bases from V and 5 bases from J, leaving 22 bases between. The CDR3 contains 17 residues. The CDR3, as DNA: TGTGCCACCAGTGACGGACACATTTCAGGGGCGAGGGAGACCCAGTACTTC. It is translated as CATSDGHISGARETQYF.

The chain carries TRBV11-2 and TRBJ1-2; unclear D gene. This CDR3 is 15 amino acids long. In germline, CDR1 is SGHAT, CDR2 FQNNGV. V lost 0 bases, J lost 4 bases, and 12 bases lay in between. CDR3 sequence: CASSLDQETLYGYTF. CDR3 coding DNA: TGTGCCAGCAGCTTAGATCAAGAGACACTCTATGGCTACACCTTC.

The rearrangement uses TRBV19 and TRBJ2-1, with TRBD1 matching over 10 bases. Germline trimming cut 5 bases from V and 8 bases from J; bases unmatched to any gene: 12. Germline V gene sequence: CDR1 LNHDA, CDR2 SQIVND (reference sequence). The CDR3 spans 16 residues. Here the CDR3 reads CASSSSGTGVVDEQFF. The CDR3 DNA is TGTGCCAGTAGTTCATCCGGGACAGGGGTTGTCGATGAGCAGTTCTTC.

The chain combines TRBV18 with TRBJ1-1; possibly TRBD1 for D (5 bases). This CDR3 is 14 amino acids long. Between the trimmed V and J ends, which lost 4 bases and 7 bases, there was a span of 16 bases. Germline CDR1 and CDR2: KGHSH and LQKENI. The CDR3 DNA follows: TGTGCCAGCTCACTGCTCCGGGACGTGGGTGAAGCTTTCTTT. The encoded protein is CASSLLRDVGEAFF.

The CDR3 here is CASSQELSGNTIYF. CDR3 coding DNA: TGTGCCAGCTCTCAGGAGCTCTCTGGAAACACCATATATTTT. The chain recombines TRBV18 with TRBJ1-3; unclear D gene. There are 14 residues in the CDR3. From germline, CDR1 is KGHSH and CDR2 LQKENI. Trimming stripped 6 bases from V and 0 bases from J, with 9 bases between.

The CDR3 loop is CAWSSWTGEGDSPLHF. The CDR3 region has the DNA TGTGCCTGGAGTTCCTGGACAGGGGAGGGTGATTCACCCCTCCACTTT. The V gene is TRBV30, the J gene TRBJ1-6; 9 nucleotides line up with TRBD1. The V and J ends lost 2 bases and 8 bases, in that order; junction bases with no gene match: 10. The CDR3 sequence is 16 residues long. Germline assignment: CDR1 GTSNPN and CDR2 SVGIG (reference sequence).

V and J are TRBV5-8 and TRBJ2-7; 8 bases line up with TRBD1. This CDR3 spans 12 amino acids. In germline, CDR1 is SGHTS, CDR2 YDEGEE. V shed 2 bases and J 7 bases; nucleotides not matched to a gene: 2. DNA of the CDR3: TGTGCCAGCAGCTTTGGACAGGGTGAGCAGTACTTC. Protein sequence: CASSFGQGEQYF.

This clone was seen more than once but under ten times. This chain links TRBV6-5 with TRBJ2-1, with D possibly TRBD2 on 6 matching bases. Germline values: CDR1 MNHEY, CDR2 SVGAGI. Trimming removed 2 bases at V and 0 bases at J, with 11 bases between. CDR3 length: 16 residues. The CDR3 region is CASSYHAGSSYNEQFF. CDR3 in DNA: TGTGCCAGCAGTTACCACGCCGGGAGCTCCTACAATGAGCAGTTCTTC.

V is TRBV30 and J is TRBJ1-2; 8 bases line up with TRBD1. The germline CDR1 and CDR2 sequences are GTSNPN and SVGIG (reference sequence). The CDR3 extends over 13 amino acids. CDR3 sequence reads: CAGQLTGGYGYTF. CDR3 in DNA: TGTGCTGGGCAACTTACAGGGGGCTATGGCTACACCTTC.

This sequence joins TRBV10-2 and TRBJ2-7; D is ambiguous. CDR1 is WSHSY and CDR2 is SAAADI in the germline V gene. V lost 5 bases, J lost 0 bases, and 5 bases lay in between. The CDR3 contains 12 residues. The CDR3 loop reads CASSSDSYEQYF. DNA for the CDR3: TGCGCCAGCAGTTCCGACTCCTACGAGCAGTACTTC.

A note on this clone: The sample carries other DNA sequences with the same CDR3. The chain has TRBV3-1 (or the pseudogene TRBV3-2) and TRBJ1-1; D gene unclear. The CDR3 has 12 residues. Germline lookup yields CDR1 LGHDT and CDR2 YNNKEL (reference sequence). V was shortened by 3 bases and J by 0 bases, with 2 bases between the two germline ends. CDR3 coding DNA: TGTGCCAGCAGCCAGGTGAACACTGAAGCTTTCTTT. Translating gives CASSQVNTEAFF.

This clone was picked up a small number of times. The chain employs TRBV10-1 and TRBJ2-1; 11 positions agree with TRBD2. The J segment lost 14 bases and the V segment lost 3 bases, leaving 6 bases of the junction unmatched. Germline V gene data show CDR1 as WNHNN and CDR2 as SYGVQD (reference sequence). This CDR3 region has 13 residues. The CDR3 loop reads CASSDTSGSFKFF. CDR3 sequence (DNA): TGCGCCAGCAGTGACACTAGCGGGAGTTTTAAGTTCTTC.

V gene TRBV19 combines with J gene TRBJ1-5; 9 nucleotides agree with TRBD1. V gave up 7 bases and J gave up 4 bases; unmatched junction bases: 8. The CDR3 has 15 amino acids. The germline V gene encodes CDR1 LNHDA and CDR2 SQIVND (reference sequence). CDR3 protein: CASTSTGGGNQPQHF. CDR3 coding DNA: TGTGCCAGTACCTCGACAGGGGGTGGGAATCAGCCCCAGCATTTT.

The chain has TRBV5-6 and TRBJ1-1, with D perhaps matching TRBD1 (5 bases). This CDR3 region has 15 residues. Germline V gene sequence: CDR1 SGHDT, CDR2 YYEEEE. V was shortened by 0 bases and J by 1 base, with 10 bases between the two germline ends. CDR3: CASSLVSGRNTEAFF. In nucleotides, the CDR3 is TGTGCCAGCAGCTTGGTGTCAGGGAGGAACACTGAAGCTTTCTTT.

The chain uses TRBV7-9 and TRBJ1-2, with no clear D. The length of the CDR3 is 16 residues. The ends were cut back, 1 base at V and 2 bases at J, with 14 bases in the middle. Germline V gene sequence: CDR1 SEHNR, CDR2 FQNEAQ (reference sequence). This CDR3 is CASSLGGREANYGYTF. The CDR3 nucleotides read TGTGCCAGCAGCTTAGGAGGGAGGGAGGCGAACTATGGCTACACCTTC. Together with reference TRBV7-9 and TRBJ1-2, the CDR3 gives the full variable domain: DTGVSQNPRHKITKRGQNVTFRCDPISEHNRLYWYRQTLGQGPEFLTYFQNEAQLEKSRLLSDRFSAERPKGSFSTLEIQRTEQGDSAMYLCASSLGGREANYGYTFGSGTRLTVV.

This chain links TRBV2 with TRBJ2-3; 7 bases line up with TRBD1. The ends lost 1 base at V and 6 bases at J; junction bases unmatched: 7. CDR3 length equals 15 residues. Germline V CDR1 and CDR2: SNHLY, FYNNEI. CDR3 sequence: CASSEGDRFVDTQYF. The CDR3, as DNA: TGTGCCAGCAGTGAAGGGGACAGATTCGTGGATACGCAGTATTTT.

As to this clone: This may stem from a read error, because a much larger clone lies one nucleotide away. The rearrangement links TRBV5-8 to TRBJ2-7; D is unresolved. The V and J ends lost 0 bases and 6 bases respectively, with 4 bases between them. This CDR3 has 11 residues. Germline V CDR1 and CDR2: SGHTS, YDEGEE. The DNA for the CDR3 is TGTGCCAGCAGCTTGGCCGGCGAGCAGTACTTC. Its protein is CASSLAGEQYF.

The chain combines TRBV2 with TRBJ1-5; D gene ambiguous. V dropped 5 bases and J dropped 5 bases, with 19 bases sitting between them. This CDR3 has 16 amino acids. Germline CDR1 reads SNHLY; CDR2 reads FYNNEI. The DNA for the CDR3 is TGTGCCAGCAGTTCCCGGGGAACCCGCACCGATCAGCCCCAGCATTTT. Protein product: CASSSRGTRTDQPQHF.

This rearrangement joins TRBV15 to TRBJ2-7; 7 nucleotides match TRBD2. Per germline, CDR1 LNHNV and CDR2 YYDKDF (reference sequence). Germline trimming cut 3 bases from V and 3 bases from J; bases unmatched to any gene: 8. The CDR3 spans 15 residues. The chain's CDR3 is CATSRARGEFYEQYF. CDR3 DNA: TGTGCCACCAGCAGGGCCCGGGGGGAGTTCTACGAGCAGTACTTC.

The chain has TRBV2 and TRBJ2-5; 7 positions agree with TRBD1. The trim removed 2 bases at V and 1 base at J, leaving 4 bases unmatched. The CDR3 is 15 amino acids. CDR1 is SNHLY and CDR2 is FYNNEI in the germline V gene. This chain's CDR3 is CASSERGGFQETQYF. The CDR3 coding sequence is TGTGCCAGCAGTGAAAGAGGGGGCTTCCAAGAGACCCAGTACTTC. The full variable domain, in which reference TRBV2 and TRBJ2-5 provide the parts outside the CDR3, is EPEVTQTPSHQVTQMGQEVILRCVPISNHLYFYWYRQILGQKVEFLVSFYNNEISEKSEIFDDQFSVERPDGSNFTLKIRSTKLEDSAMYFCASSERGGFQETQYFGPGTRLLVL.

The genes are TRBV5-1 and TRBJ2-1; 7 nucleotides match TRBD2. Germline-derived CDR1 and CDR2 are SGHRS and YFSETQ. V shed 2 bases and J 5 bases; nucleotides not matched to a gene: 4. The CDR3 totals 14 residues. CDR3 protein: CASSLGLGDNEQFF. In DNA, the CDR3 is TGCGCCAGCAGCTTAGGACTAGGAGACAATGAGCAGTTCTTC. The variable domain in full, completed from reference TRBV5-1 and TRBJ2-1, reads KAGVTQTPRYLIKTRGQQVTLSCSPISGHRSVSWYQQTPGQGLQFLFEYFSETQRNKGNFPGRFSGRQFSNSRSEMNVSTLELGDSALYLCASSLGLGDNEQFFGPGTRLTVL.

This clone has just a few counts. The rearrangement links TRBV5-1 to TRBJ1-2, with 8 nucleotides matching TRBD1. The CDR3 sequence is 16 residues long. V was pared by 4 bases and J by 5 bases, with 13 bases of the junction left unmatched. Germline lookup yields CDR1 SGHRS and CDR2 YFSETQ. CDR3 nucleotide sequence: TGCGCCAGCAGCGGCACAAACTTCCAGGGGGCTTATGGCTACACCTTC. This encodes CASSGTNFQGAYGYTF.